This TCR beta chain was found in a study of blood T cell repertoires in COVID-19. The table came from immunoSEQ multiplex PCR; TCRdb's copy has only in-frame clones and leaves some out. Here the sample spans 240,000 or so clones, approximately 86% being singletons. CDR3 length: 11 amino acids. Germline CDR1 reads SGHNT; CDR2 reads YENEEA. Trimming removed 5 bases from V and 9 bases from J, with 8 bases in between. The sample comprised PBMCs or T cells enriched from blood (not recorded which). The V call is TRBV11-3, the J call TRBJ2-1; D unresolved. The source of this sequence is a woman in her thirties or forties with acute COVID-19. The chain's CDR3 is CASSQEGEQFF. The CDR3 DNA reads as TGTGCCAGCAGCCAGGAAGGTGAGCAGTTCTTC.